Reported below is one T cell receptor beta chain. It lacks a known antigen. A much larger clone sits a single nucleotide away, making a read error possible. Given the absence of the conserved phenylalanine or tryptophan at the CDR3 end, a read error is likely. V ends up 0 bases short and J 6 bases short, with an unmatched junction base count of 5. The CDR3 spans 16 amino acids, including both terminal residues. Of the read, only the CDR3 DNA is kept; its 48 bases are in frame from base 1. The germline V gene (reference sequence) specifies SGHKS as CDR1 and YYEKEE as CDR2. The data derive from a study of CD8+CD57+ T cells in acquired aplastic anemia (dated by TCRdb to 2017 to 2018). With respect to the entire study: DNA extracted from sorted CD4+ and CD8+ cells had a mean of approximately 3.5 ug, with a range of roughly 0.18 to 27.4 ug. A CD8+CD57+ expansion meant a frequency higher than the mean frequency seen in healthy subjects.

Genomic DNA was used as template for profiling of TCR beta VDJ combinations and CDR3 sequences. An Illumina HiSeq 2000 was used for TCR repertoire sequencing. As for the original processing: Repertoire assessment relied on Simpson's diversity index, CDR3 size and DJ length profiles, and TRBV/TRBJ rearrangement plots. The most abundant DNA sequence in the deep sequencing data was taken as the immunodominant clone. CDR3 amino acid sequences were checked for sharing across subjects and were also compared against the VDJdb database and published repertoires. TCRdb redid the processing of the public reads, applying fastp at Q25 and MiXCR, and retained in-frame beta chains. Identical CDR3 proteins give one entry, which carries the most common genes and DNA. The V and J calls and clone size come from TCRdb's table, not from the authors' own analysis. For this sample the table gives approximately 190,000 distinct CDR3 sequences, of which around 47% were detected only once. The ten largest clones take up approximately 9.7% of the sample.

Expansion of CD8+CD57+ cells had been shown by flow cytometry in the patients chosen for sequencing. Every patient had a diagnosis of severe acquired aplastic anemia based on International Study of Aplastic Anemia and Agranulocytosis and Camitta criteria. Patients had received no therapy at the time of blood sampling. TCR repertoires of sorted CD4+ and CD8+ blood T cells from severe aplastic anemia patients and healthy subjects were deep-sequenced in the study. Patients were enrolled in the USA under clinicaltrials.gov protocols 00001620, 01623167, 00001397, 00071045, 00081523 and 00961064. Ficoll-Paque density gradient centrifugation was used to isolate peripheral blood mononuclear cells. Before DNA was extracted, CD4+ and CD8+ T cells were sorted using either FACS or magnetic beads. Broad study findings and their caveats: Between patients and healthy controls, no significant difference in CD8+ Simpson's diversity was found (P=0.060). Some 31 CD8+ CDR3 sequences were shared between patients and controls but appeared highly expressed in patients and within their immunodominant clones.

Rearrangement joined TRBV5-5 to TRBJ1-5, with TRBD1 matching 11 junction bases. Source material: sorted CD4+, CD8+, or CD8+CD57+ T cells (not recorded which) from PBMCs. The clonotype comes from a human donor with aplastic anemia. For the CDR3, the sequence is CASSLGTGGSSQPQHS. The nucleotides read TGTGCCAGCAGCTTGGGGACAGGGGGCTCAAGTCAGCCCCAGCATTCT.